This T cell receptor (beta chain) was identified during a study of blood T cell repertoires in COVID-19. Study background: Sites across the United States, Italy and Spain contributed samples from acute and convalescent COVID-19. T cells, B-cell-depleted T cells, or PBMCs supplied cDNA or gDNA.

The junction had 9 bases not matched to a gene; V was cut back by 4 bases and J by 7 bases. CDR1 is SQVTM and CDR2 is ANQGSEA in the germline V gene. The CDR3 totals 14 residues. Per the original data handling: It was from reference gene primer amplification that nucleated cell counts were estimated. Generated by immunoSEQ multiplex PCR, the TCRdb table keeps only in-frame clones and is missing some. The V and J calls and clone size were taken over from that table, and D and trimming were inferred from the DNA. The repertoire includes around 230,000 clones, about four fifths of them detected once, and roughly 8.8% sits in the top ten.

The sequencing sample was made of peripheral blood. This chain joins TRBV29-1 and TRBJ1-4, with 7 bases identical to TRBD1. This clonotype was sampled from a woman between 45 and 60 years old with acute or convalescent COVID-19. CDR3 sequence: CSVASYRGSEKLFF. CDR3 nucleotide sequence: TGCAGCGTTGCGAGTTACAGGGGCAGTGAAAAACTGTTTTTT.